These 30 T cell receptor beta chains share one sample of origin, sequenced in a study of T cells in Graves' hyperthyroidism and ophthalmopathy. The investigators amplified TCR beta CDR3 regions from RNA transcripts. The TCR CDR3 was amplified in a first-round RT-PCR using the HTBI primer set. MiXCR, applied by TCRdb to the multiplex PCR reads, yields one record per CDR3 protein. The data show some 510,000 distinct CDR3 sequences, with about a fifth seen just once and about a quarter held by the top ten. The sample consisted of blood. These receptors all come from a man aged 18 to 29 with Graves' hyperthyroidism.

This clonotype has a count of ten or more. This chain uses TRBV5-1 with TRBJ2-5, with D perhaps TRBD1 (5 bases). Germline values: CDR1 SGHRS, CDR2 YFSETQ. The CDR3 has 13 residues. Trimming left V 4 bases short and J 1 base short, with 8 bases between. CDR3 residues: CASSMTVQETQYF. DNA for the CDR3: TGCGCCAGCAGCATGACAGTCCAAGAGACCCAGTACTTC.

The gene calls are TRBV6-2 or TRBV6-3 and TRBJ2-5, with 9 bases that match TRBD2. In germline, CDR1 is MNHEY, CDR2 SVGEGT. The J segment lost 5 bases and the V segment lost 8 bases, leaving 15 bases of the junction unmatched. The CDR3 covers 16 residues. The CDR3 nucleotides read TGTGCCAGCGGACCCGTAGCGGGAGTGGATAGTGAGACCCAGTACTTC. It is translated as CASGPVAGVDSETQYF.

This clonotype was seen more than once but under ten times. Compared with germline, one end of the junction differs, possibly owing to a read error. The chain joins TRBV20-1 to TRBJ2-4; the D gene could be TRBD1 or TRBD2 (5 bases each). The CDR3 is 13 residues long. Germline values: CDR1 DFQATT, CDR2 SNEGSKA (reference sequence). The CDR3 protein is CSGSAGTKNIKYF. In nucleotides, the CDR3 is TGCAGTGGTAGTGCAGGGACCAAAAACATTAAGTACTTC.

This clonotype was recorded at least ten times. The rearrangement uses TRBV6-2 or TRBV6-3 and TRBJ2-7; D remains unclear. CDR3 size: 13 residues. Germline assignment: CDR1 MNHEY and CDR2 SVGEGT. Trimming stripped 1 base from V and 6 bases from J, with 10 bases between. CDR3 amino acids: CASSYLVEREQYF. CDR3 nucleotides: TGTGCCAGCAGTTACTTGGTCGAGCGCGAGCAGTACTTC.

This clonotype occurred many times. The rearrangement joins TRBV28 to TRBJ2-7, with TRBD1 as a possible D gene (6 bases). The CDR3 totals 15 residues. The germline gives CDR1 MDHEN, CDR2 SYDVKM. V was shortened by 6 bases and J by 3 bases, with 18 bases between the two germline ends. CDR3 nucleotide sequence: TGTGCCAGCAGAACCGGGACATCGGCCCTCTACGAGCAGTACTTC. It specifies CASRTGTSALYEQYF.

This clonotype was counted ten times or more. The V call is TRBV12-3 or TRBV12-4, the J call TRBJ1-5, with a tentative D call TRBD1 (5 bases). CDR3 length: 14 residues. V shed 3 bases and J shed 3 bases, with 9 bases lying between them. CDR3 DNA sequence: TGTGCCAGCAGTTTCGGGACCTCCAATCAGCCCCAGCATTTT. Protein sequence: CASSFGTSNQPQHF.

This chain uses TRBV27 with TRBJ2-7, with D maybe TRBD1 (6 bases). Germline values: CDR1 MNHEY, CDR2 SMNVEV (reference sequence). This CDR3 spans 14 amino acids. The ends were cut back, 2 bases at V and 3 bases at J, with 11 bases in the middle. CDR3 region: CASSLGTQLYEQYF. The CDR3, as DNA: TGTGCCAGCAGTTTAGGGACACAACTCTACGAGCAGTACTTC.

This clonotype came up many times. The CDR3 spells CSARQGEQYF. CDR3 coding DNA: TGCAGTGCTAGACAGGGCGAGCAGTACTTC. The chain is built from TRBV20-1 and TRBJ2-7; D is perhaps TRBD1 (5 bases). The CDR3 runs 10 residues. Germline CDR1 and CDR2: DFQATT and SNEGSKA (reference sequence). The V gene lost 2 bases and the J gene lost 6 bases, with 5 bases spanning the gap.

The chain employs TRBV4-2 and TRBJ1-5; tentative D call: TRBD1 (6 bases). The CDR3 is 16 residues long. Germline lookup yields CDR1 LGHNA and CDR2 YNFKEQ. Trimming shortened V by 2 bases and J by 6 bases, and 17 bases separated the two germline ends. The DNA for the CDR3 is TGTGCCAGCAGCCAAAGTCACGGGGGCGACGGTCAGCCCCAGCATTTT. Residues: CASSQSHGGDGQPQHF.

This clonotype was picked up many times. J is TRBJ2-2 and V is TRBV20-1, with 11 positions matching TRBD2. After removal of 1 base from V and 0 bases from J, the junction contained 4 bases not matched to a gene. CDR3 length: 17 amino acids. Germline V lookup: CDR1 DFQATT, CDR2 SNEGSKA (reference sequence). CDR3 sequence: CSARVLAGGTNTGELFF. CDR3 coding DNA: TGCAGTGCTAGAGTGCTAGCGGGGGGAACGAACACCGGGGAGCTGTTTTTT.

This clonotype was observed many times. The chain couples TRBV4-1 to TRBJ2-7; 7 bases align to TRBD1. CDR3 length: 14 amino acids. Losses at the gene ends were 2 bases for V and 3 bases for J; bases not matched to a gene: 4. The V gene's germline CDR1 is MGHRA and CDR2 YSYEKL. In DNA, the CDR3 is TGCGCCAGCAGCCAACCGGGGACAGTCTACGAGCAGTACTTC. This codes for CASSQPGTVYEQYF.

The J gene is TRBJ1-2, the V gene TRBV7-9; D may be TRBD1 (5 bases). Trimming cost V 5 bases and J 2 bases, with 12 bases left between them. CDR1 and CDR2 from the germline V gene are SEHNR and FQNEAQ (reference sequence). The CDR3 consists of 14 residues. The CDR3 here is CASSPQQGNYGYTF. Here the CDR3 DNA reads TGTGCCAGCAGCCCACAGCAGGGCAACTATGGCTACACCTTC.

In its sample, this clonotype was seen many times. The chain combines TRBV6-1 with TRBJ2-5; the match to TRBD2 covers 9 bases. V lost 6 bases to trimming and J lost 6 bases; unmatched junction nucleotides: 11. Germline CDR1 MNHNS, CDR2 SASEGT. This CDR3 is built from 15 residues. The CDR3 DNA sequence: TGTGCCAGCAGGCAGGCGGGGGGGCGGGGAAAGACCCAGTACTTC. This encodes CASRQAGGRGKTQYF.

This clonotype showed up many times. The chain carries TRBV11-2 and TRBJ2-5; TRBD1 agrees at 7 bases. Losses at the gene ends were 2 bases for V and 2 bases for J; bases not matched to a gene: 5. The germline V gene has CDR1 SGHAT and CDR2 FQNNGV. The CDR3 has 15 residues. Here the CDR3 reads CASSLRGQSQETQYF. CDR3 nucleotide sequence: TGTGCCAGCAGCTTAAGGGGACAGTCTCAAGAGACCCAGTACTTC. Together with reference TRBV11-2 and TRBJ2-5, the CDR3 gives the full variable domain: EAGVAQSPRYKIIEKRQSVAFWCNPISGHATLYWYQQILGQGPKLLIQFQNNGVVDDSQLPKDRFSAERLKGVDSTLKIQPAKLEDSAVYLCASSLRGQSQETQYFGPGTRLLVL.

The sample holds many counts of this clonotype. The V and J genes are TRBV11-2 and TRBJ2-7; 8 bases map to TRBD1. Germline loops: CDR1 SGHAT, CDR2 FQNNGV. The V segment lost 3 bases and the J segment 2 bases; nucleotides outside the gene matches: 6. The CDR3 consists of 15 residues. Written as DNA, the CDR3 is TGTGCCAGCAGCTTGGGGAGGACAGGGCCCTACGAGCAGTACTTC. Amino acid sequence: CASSLGRTGPYEQYF.

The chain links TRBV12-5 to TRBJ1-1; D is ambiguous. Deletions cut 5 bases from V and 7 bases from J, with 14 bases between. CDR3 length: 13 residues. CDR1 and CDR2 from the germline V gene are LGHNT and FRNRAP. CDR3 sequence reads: CASGPAPALEAFF. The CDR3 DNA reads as TGTGCTAGTGGTCCCGCCCCGGCCCTTGAAGCTTTCTTT.

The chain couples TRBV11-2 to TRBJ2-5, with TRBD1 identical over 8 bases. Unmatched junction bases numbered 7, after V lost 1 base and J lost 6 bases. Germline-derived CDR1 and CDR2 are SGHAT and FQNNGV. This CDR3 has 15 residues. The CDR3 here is CASSLVAGGWQTQYF. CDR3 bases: TGTGCCAGCAGCTTAGTGGCAGGGGGCTGGCAGACCCAGTACTTC.

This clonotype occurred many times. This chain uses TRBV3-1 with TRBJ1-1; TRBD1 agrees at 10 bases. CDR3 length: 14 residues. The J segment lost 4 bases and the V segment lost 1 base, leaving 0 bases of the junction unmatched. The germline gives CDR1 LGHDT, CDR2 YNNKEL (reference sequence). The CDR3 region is CASSQGTGGTEAFF. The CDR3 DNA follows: TGTGCCAGCAGCCAAGGGACAGGGGGCACTGAAGCTTTCTTT.

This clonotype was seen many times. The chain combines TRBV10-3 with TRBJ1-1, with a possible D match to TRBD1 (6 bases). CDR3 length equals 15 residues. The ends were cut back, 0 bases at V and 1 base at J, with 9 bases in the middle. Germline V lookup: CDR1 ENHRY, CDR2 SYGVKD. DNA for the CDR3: TGTGCCATCAGTGAGTCCGGGACAAGGAACACTGAAGCTTTCTTT. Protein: CAISESGTRNTEAFF.

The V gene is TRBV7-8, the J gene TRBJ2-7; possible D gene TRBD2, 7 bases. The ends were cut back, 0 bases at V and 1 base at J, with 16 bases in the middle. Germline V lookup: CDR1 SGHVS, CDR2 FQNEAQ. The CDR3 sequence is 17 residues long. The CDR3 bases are TGTGCCAGCAGCTTAGCCGCGTGGGGGCGGGGGTCCTACGAGCAGTACTTC. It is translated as CASSLAAWGRGSYEQYF.

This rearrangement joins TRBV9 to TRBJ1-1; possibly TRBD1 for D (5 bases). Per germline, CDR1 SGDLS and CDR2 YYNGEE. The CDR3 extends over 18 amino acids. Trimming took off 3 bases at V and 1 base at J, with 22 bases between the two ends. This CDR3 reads CASSAIGTGGTANTEAFF. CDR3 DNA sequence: TGTGCCAGCAGCGCGATAGGAACTGGGGGGACGGCGAACACTGAAGCTTTCTTT.

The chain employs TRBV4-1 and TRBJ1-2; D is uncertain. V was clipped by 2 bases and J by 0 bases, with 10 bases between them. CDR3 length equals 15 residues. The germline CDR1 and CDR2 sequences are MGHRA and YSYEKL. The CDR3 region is CASSQLPEANYGYTF. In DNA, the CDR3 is TGCGCCAGCAGCCAACTACCAGAAGCTAACTATGGCTACACCTTC.

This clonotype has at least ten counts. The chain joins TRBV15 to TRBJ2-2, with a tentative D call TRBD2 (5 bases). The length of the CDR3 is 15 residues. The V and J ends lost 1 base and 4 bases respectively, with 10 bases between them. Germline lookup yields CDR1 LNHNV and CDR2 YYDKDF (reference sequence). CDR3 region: CATSRGGSSTGELFF. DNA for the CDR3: TGTGCCACCAGCAGAGGAGGGTCTAGCACCGGGGAGCTGTTTTTT.

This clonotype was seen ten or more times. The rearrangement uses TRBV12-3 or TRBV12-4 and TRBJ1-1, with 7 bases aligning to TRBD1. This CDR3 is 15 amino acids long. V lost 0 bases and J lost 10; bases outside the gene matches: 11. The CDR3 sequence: CASSLAGRGSLGAFF. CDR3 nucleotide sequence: TGTGCCAGCAGTTTAGCGGGCAGGGGGTCTTTGGGAGCTTTCTTT.

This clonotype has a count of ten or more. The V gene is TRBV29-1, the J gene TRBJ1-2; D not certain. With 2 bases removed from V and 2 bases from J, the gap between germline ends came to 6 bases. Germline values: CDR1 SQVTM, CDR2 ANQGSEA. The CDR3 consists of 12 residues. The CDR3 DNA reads TGCAGCGTTGAAAGTCAGAACTATGGCTACACCTTC. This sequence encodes CSVESQNYGYTF.

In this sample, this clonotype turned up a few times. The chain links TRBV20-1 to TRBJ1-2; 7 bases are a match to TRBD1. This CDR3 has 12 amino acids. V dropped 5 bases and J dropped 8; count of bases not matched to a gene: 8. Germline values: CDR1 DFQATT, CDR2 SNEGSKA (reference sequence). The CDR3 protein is CSAQTGTRGYTF. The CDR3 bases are TGCAGTGCTCAGACAGGGACGCGGGGCTACACCTTC.

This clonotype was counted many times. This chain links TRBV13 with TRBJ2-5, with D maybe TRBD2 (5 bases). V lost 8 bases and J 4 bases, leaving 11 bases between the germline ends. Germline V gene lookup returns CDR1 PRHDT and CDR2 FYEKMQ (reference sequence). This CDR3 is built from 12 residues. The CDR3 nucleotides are TGTGCCAGCGGAGGCCCCGTAGAGACCCAGTACTTC. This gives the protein CASGGPVETQYF.

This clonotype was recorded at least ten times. The CDR3, as DNA: TGTGCCATCAATGGTGGAGGAACTAACTATGGCTACACCTTC. Its protein is CAINGGGTNYGYTF. J is TRBJ1-2 and V is TRBV10-3; unclear D gene. The V end was cut by 7 bases, the J end by 0 bases, with 12 bases between. There are 14 residues in the CDR3. Germline assignment: CDR1 ENHRY and CDR2 SYGVKD.

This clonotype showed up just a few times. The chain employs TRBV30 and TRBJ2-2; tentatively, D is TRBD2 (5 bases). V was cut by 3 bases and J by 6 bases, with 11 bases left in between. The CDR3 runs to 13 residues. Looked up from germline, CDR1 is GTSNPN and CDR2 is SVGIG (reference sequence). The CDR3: CAWSGEGPGELFF. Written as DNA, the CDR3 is TGTGCCTGGAGCGGAGAGGGTCCCGGGGAGCTGTTTTTT.

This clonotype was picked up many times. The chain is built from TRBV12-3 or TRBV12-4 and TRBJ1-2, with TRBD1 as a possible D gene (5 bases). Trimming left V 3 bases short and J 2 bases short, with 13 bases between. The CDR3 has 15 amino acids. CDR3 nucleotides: TGTGCCAGCAGTTTGAGGGGAGGGGTAAACTATGGCTACACCTTC. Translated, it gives CASSLRGGVNYGYTF.